The clone carrying this TCR beta chain has just a few counts. What it binds is unknown. Cells were stimulated with CMV-infected fibroblast lysates at approximately 10 ug/mL. CD40L-negative CD69-negative CD45RO-high memory CD4+ T cells were sorted as populations depleted of antigen-responding cells. PBMCs were depleted of CD8+ T cells before stimulation. A roughly 20-hour stimulation of CD8-depleted PBMCs used anti-CD28/CD49d costimulation, CD40-blocking antibody and enfuvirtide. This sample was taken from a study of persistence of HIV-infected CD4 T cells. The libraries were made with immunoSEQ version 4 in survey mode. Genomic DNA was diluted to around 10 ng/uL, up to 1 ug per sample. Only in-frame clones appear in the TCRdb table, and some are missing; sequencing was by immunoSEQ multiplex PCR. The sample records roughly 30,000 clones, over 65% being singletons. CDR1 and CDR2 from the germline V gene are SGHRS and YFSETQ. The CDR3 contains 15 residues. V was trimmed by 0 bases and J by 3 bases, leaving 13 bases between them.

The chain links TRBV5-1 to TRBJ2-7, with a weak D call TRBD1 (6 bases). The TCR sequence derives from an adult woman with HIV who was CMV-seropositive. The source was CD4+ T cells sorted from PBMCs after roughly 18-hour stimulation, collected from a patient who received antiretroviral therapy. As DNA, the CDR3 is TGCGCCAGCAGCTTGGAGGCAGGGGCGTTCTACGAGCAGTACTTC. Translating gives CASSLEAGAFYEQYF.